These T cell receptor beta chains were read from a single sample in a study of tumor and adjacent non-tumor tissue in lung cancer. Each CDR3 protein is one row after TCRdb ran MiXCR on the multiplex PCR reads. The data hold around 86,000 distinct CDR3 sequences, with over 55% observed a single time. Sequences were obtained from lung tumor tissue. These receptors were taken from a woman in her thirties or forties with non-small cell lung cancer. Each CDR3 is given with its conserved first and last residue. The order of the fields is D gene, CDR3 length, clone size, V gene, J gene, CDR3 protein, CDR3 DNA. A D gene is named only where the DNA matches it firmly. A row's size may be missing; if present it is once, few, many or a size class.

>TRBD1|13|many|TRBV10-2|TRBJ2-7
CASGSDRGNEQYF
TGCGCCAGCGGTTCGGACAGGGGCAACGAGCAGTACTTC
>-|15|-|TRBV11-1|TRBJ2-1
CTSNLWVVAYNEQFF
TGTACCAGCAACTTATGGGTGGTAGCTTACAATGAGCAGTTCTTC
>TRBD2|15|-|TRBV5-6|TRBJ2-4
CASSSPGLGENIQYF
TGTGCCAGCAGTTCACCGGGACTAGGGGAAAACATTCAATACTTC
>-|15|once|TRBV11-2|TRBJ2-5
CARSLATEVGETQYF
TGCGCCAGGAGCCTAGCCACCGAGGTAGGGGAGACCCAGTACTTC
>-|15|-|TRBV7-9|TRBJ1-4
CASIQYTRRDEKLFF
TGTGCCAGCATCCAGTACACCAGGAGGGATGAAAAACTGTTTTTT
>TRBD1|13|-|TRBV29-1|TRBJ2-7
CCVCQGQSYEQYF
TGCTGCGTTTGTCAGGGACAGTCATACGAGCAGTACTTC
>-|14|-|TRBV6-1|TRBJ1-5
CASRATGFNQAQHF
TGTGCCAGCAGGGCCACAGGATTCAATCAAGCCCAGCATTTT
>TRBD1|14|-|TRBV4-1|TRBJ2-5
CARRPGQVGETQYF
TGCGCCAGGAGGCCGGGACAGGTGGGAGAGACCCAGTACTTC
>-|13|-|TRBV24-1|TRBJ2-5
CANNDGHRETQYF
TGTGCCAATAATGATGGACACAGGGAGACCCAGTACTTC
>-|13|-|TRBV14|TRBJ2-3
CASSQCLTDMQYF
TGTGCCAGCAGCCAATGCCTTACAGATATGCAGTATTTT
>-|12|-|TRBV20-1|TRBJ2-7
CGARKDKGEQYF
TGCGGTGCTAGAAAGGACAAGGGAGAGCAGTACTTC
>-|12|-|TRBV11-3|TRBJ2-7
CVGSLSGYEQYF
TGTGTCGGCAGCTTATCAGGGTACGAACAGTACTTC
>-|17|-|TRBV11-2|TRBJ2-1
CTSSLGLSGSRVDGQFF
TGTACCAGTAGCTTAGGTTTATCCGGGAGTAGGGTTGATGGGCAGTTCTTC
>TRBD1|15|few|TRBV20-1|TRBJ2-7
CSARGTGGFQYEQYF
TGCAGTGCTAGGGGAACAGGGGGCTTTCAGTACGAGCAGTACTTC
>-|14|many|TRBV12-3/TRBV12-4|TRBJ2-7
CASSLVDTTYEQYF
TGTGCCAGCAGTTTGGTCGACACCACCTACGAGCAGTACTTC
>-|14|-|TRBV5-1|TRBJ2-5
CASSPDRPREIQYF
TGCGCCAGCAGCCCTGACAGGCCAAGAGAGATCCAGTACTTC
>-|15|-|TRBV11-2|TRBJ2-7
CASNLGPQRSYEQYF
TGTGCCAGCAACTTAGGTCCCCAGAGATCCTACGAGCAGTACTTC
>-|13|-|TRBV19|TRBJ1-4
CATLANSPEKLFF
TGTGCCACCCTAGCCAACAGTCCCGAAAAACTGTTTTTT
>TRBD1|13|-|TRBV7-3|TRBJ2-1
CASGTGGNYKQFF
TGTGCCAGCGGGACAGGGGGCAACTATAAGCAGTTCTTC
>-|16|-|TRBV6-6|TRBJ2-3
CASSVRGGRSTDAQYF
TGTGCGAGCAGCGTTAGGGGCGGACGTAGCACAGATGCGCAGTATTTC
>TRBD2|19|-|TRBV12-3/TRBV12-4|TRBJ2-1
CVSSLKGGLAGRSYNEQFF
TGTGTCAGCAGTCTTAAAGGGGGTCTAGCGGGGAGATCCTACAATGAGCAGTTCTTC
>-|14|few|TRBV6-2/TRBV6-3|TRBJ2-3
CTSSLCGSTDTQYF
TGTACCAGCTCTTTGTGTGGCTCCACAGATACGCAGTATTTT
>TRBD2|18|-|TRBV7-9|TRBJ2-5
CASILGTSGNLYLETQYF
TGTGCCAGCATCTTAGGGACTAGCGGGAACTTGTACCTAGAGACCCAGTACTTC
>TRBD2|15|-|TRBV6-5|TRBJ2-1
CANISGTSGVNEQFF
TGTGCCAACATTTCCGGGACTAGCGGGGTCAATGAGCAGTTCTTC
>TRBD1|15|many|TRBV4-1|TRBJ1-2
CASSQDPQGDYGYTF
TGCGCCAGCAGCCAAGACCCACAGGGGGACTATGGCTACACCTTC
>-|12|-|TRBV6-6|TRBJ1-1
CVSTSRGQTAFF
TGTGTCAGTACCTCACGTGGGCAAACAGCTTTCTTT
>TRBD1|15|few|TRBV6-1|TRBJ2-6
CASRIGGPGANVLTF
TGTGCCAGCAGGATAGGGGGCCCTGGGGCCAACGTCCTGACTTTC
>-|14|-|TRBV7-9|TRBJ2-7
CVSSLPSEYYEQYF
TGTGTCAGCAGCTTACCTTCAGAGTACTACGAGCAGTACTTC
>-|14|many|TRBV6-5|TRBJ2-1
CASSGDGNYNEQFF
TGTGCCAGCAGCGGGGACGGAAACTACAATGAGCAGTTCTTC
>TRBD2|14|-|TRBV11-2|TRBJ2-7
CASHPGTSGYEQYF
TGTGCCAGCCACCCCGGGACTAGCGGATACGAGCAGTACTTC
>TRBD1|19|-|TRBV11-2|TRBJ1-5
CASSPRDRGNLYSNQPQHF
TGTGCCAGCAGCCCGCGGGACAGGGGCAATCTATATAGCAATCAGCCCCAGCATTTT
>-|19|-|TRBV10-1|TRBJ2-7
CASNGQDGISGRAWYEQYF
TGCGCCAGCAACGGACAGGACGGGATTAGCGGAAGGGCCTGGTACGAACAGTACTTC
>-|16|-|TRBV5-6|TRBJ1-1
CASSFNLDRPNTGAFF
TGTGCCAGCAGCTTTAATCTGGATAGACCGAACACTGGAGCTTTCTTT
>-|16|-|TRBV5-6|TRBJ2-7
CASSLMGAQRVNERYF
TGTGCCAGCAGCTTGATGGGGGCCCAACGAGTAAATGAGCGGTACTTC
>-|13|-|TRBV5-4|TRBJ2-2
CPSSYRDTGELFF
TGTCCCAGCAGCTACAGGGATACCGGGGAGCTGTTTTTT
>TRBD2|13|many|TRBV6-6|TRBJ2-1
CASRFSGSLEQFF
TGTGCCAGCAGGTTTAGCGGGAGCCTAGAGCAGTTCTTC
>TRBD2|15|-|TRBV6-2/TRBV6-3|TRBJ2-3
CASSPTSDSTDTQYF
TGTGCCAGCAGCCCGACTAGCGACAGCACAGATACGCAGTATTTT
>TRBD2|16|-|TRBV4-1|TRBJ2-4
CGSSSPIGRATSIQYF
TGCGGCAGCAGCTCCCCTATCGGGAGGGCTACGTCTATTCAGTACTTC
>TRBD1|17|-|TRBV7-9|TRBJ2-1
CASSLKWGQGPCNEQFF
TGTGCCAGCAGCTTAAAATGGGGACAGGGTCCCTGCAATGAGCAGTTCTTC
>TRBD2|16|many|TRBV16|TRBJ2-7
CASSQSRLAGSYEQYF
TGTGCCAGCAGCCAATCCCGACTAGCGGGGTCCTACGAGCAGTACTTC